This TCR beta chain originates from a study of T cell clonotyping in hematopoietic cell transplantation. The CDR3 runs 15 residues. Germline lookup yields CDR1 MNHEY and CDR2 SVGAGI. The germline V and J ends were trimmed by 2 bases and 2 bases, with 12 bases remaining between them. TCRdb's copy holds only in-frame clones and misses some; the assay was immunoSEQ multiplex PCR. The sample has 15,000 or so clones, under 90% seen once. V gene TRBV6-5 combines with J gene TRBJ1-2, with TRBD1 as a possible D gene (5 bases). The sample consisted of peripheral blood mononuclear cells. The receptor was derived from a man aged 50-60 years in good health. Some clones in this sample may be carry-over from other donors' samples. Written as DNA, the CDR3 is TGTGCCAGCAGTTACGGCGGCAGGGAGAACTATGGCTACACCTTC. Translation: CASSYGGRENYGYTF.